The 20 T cell receptor beta chains below come from one sample, sequenced in a study of shared clonotypes between healthy human individuals. Sequencing was performed with immunoSEQ multiplex PCR; in TCRdb, only in-frame clones are kept and a portion is missing. The sample shows about 2.3 million clones, 85% to 95% of them seen only once. What was sequenced was naive CD4+ T cells from PBMCs. The sample's subset: CD45RA+ positively selected. The receptors originated from a young man in good health. Some clones in this sample may be carry-over from other donors' samples.

The V gene is TRBV28, the J gene TRBJ2-1; D possibly corresponds to TRBD2 (6 bases). Germline loops: CDR1 MDHEN, CDR2 SYDVKM. Trimming removed 8 bases from V and 4 bases from J, with 12 bases in between. This CDR3 is built from 13 residues. CDR3 nucleotides: TGTGCCAGCGATTCGGCGGGGTACAATGAGCAGTTCTTC. Encoded protein: CASDSAGYNEQFF.

The chain employs TRBV28 and TRBJ2-7; 8 bases fit TRBD2. This CDR3 contains 14 residues. V lost 5 bases, J lost 2 bases, and 5 bases stayed unmatched. From germline, CDR1 is MDHEN and CDR2 SYDVKM. The CDR3 nucleotides read TGTGCCAGCAGTCCCGGGGGGGGAGCCTACGAGCAGTACTTC. Its protein product is CASSPGGGAYEQYF.

The V call is TRBV6-1, the J call TRBJ1-1; D is undetermined. The CDR3 contains 13 residues. CDR1 and CDR2 from the germline V gene are MNHNS and SASEGT. The V end lost 7 bases, the J end lost 4 bases, and 13 bases lay between the germline ends. The CDR3 DNA sequence: TGTGCCAGCAATGAGCCCGGTGGCACTGAAGCTTTCTTT. This gives the protein CASNEPGGTEAFF.

This chain connects TRBV5-1 to TRBJ2-3; TRBD2 might be the D (5 bases). Trimming took 4 bases from V and 9 from J, leaving 18 bases between them. Germline CDR1 is SGHRS and CDR2 is YFSETQ. The CDR3 length is 14 residues. Here the CDR3 reads CASSPTIAAGTQYF. The CDR3 DNA reads TGCGCCAGCAGCCCGACTATCGCGGCAGGCACGCAGTATTTT.

The V call is TRBV5-1, the J call TRBJ1-1; D not resolved. V was pared by 0 bases and J by 5 bases, with 5 bases between. The CDR3 extends over 12 amino acids. CDR1 and CDR2 (germline): SGHRS, YFSETQ. The CDR3, as DNA: TGCGCCAGCAGCTTGGATGGGACTGAAGCTTTCTTT. It yields the protein CASSLDGTEAFF.

The CDR3 protein is CASSIPTGEQYF. CDR3 nucleotide sequence: TGTGCCAGTAGTATCCCTACAGGTGAGCAGTACTTC. The rearrangement uses TRBV19 and TRBJ2-7, with D possibly being TRBD1 (5 bases). The CDR3 totals 12 residues. CDR1 and CDR2 (germline): LNHDA, SQIVND (reference sequence). Trimming pared 3 bases from V and 7 bases from J, leaving 10 bases between. Full variable domain (remainder filled in from reference TRBV19 and TRBJ2-7): DGGITQSPKYLFRKEGQNVTLSCEQNLNHDAMYWYRQDPGQGLRLIYYSQIVNDFQKGDIAEGYSVSREKKESFPLTVTSAQKNPTAFYLCASSIPTGEQYFGPGTRLTVT.

The chain is built from TRBV5-4 and TRBJ2-3, with D unclear. This CDR3 is built from 13 residues. Germline V gene lookup returns CDR1 SGHNT and CDR2 YYREEE (reference sequence). V dropped 0 bases and J dropped 4 bases, with 6 bases sitting between them. The CDR3 sequence: CASSLGVPDTQYF. The CDR3, as DNA: TGTGCCAGCAGCTTGGGGGTTCCAGATACGCAGTATTTT.

With regard to this clone: Within the sample, other DNA sequences also encode this same CDR3. V gene TRBV5-1 combines with J gene TRBJ2-2; D gene uncertain. Germline V gene sequence: CDR1 SGHRS, CDR2 YFSETQ. Deletions cut 0 bases from V and 1 base from J, with 4 bases between. The CDR3 has 14 residues. CDR3 region: CASSLEVNTGELFF. The CDR3 nucleotides are TGCGCCAGCAGCTTGGAAGTGAACACCGGGGAGCTGTTTTTT.

This sequence joins TRBV11-2 and TRBJ2-5, with 9 nucleotides matching TRBD2. The V gene's germline CDR1 is SGHAT and CDR2 FQNNGV. V gave up 4 bases and J gave up 5 bases; unmatched junction bases: 20. The CDR3 extends over 19 amino acids. The DNA of the CDR3 is TGTGCCAGCAGCTCCATCTCGTCGGGTAGCGGGAGAAGGGTTGAGACCCAGTACTTC. Translating it yields CASSSISSGSGRRVETQYF.

The V and J genes are TRBV7-2 and TRBJ2-1; D remains ambiguous. Trimming left V 4 bases short and J 4 bases short, with 5 bases between. Germline CDR1 reads SGHTA; CDR2 reads FQGNSA. The CDR3 loop spans 12 amino acids. In nucleotides, the CDR3 is TGTGCCAGCAGCTCCTTTTACAATGAGCAGTTCTTC. Protein sequence: CASSSFYNEQFF.

The chain recombines TRBV30 with TRBJ2-5; 9 bases align to TRBD1. The J call is doubtful: the DNA matches TRBJ2-7 better. Germline CDR1 reads GTSNPN; CDR2 reads SVGIG (reference sequence). The CDR3 is made up of 15 amino acids. Here the CDR3 reads CAWSVMGTGSYEQYF. The CDR3 DNA sequence: TGTGCCTGGAGTGTGATGGGGACAGGGTCCTACGAGCAGTACTTC.

This clone was detected only once. The chain couples TRBV5-4 to TRBJ1-1; 11 bases are a match to TRBD1. Trimming took 4 bases from V and 6 from J; bases not matched to a gene: 8. The CDR3 runs 15 residues. Germline assignment: CDR1 SGHNT and CDR2 YYREEE (reference sequence). CDR3 nucleotides: TGTGCCAGCAGCCCGGACAGGGGGCGCGACCCTGAAGCTTTCTTT. Translation gives CASSPDRGRDPEAFF.

The chain is built from TRBV18 and TRBJ2-1, with D perhaps matching TRBD1 or TRBD2 (5 bases each). The length of the CDR3 is 18 residues. Germline V lookup: CDR1 KGHSH, CDR2 LQKENI. V lost 3 bases, J lost 5 bases, and 23 bases lay in between. The DNA of the CDR3 is TGTGCCAGCTCACCTTCCGGGACGCGGTCAGTAGGGCACAATGAGCAGTTCTTC. Protein product: CASSPSGTRSVGHNEQFF.

CDR3 region: CASSSTGRPTEAFF. The CDR3 DNA sequence: TGTGCCAGCAGCTCCACCGGGCGGCCGACTGAAGCTTTCTTT. The rearrangement links TRBV7-9 to TRBJ1-1; D remains ambiguous. The CDR3 totals 14 residues. Germline V lookup: CDR1 SEHNR, CDR2 FQNEAQ (reference sequence). Trimming removed 4 bases at V and 5 bases at J, with 14 bases between.

The chain combines TRBV27 with TRBJ2-1; 7 positions agree with TRBD2. J gave up 0 bases and V 1 base, and 9 bases lay outside the gene matches. Per germline, CDR1 MNHEY and CDR2 SMNVEV (reference sequence). The CDR3 runs 18 residues. CDR3 coding DNA: TGTGCCAGCAGTTTATTTTCGGGAGCGGGACGCTCCTACAATGAGCAGTTCTTC. Protein: CASSLFSGAGRSYNEQFF.

J is TRBJ2-4 and V is TRBV9, with 11 bases matching TRBD2. The trim removed 2 bases at V and 8 bases at J, leaving 12 bases unmatched. CDR1 and CDR2 from the germline V gene are SGDLS and YYNGEE. The CDR3 contains 17 residues. As DNA, the CDR3 is TGTGCCAGCAGCGTCAAAGGGACTAGCGGTTCTCAGGACATTCAGTACTTC. It encodes CASSVKGTSGSQDIQYF.

J is TRBJ1-4 and V is TRBV6-5; 8 nucleotides line up with TRBD1. The CDR3 sequence is 14 residues long. Germline CDR1 MNHEY, CDR2 SVGAGI. V gave up 6 bases and J gave up 5 bases; unmatched junction bases: 5. CDR3 loop: CASSTGGGNEKLFF. In DNA, the CDR3 is TGTGCCAGCAGCACAGGGGGAGGAAATGAAAAACTGTTTTTT.

The V and J genes are TRBV18 and TRBJ1-2, with 7 bases aligning to TRBD1. This CDR3 is built from 14 residues. In germline, CDR1 is KGHSH, CDR2 LQKENI. The V and J ends lost 2 bases and 8 bases, in that order; junction bases with no gene match: 8. In nucleotides, the CDR3 is TGTGCCAGCTCACCATGGAGGGAAGGGGGCGGCTACACCTTC. Translating it yields CASSPWREGGGYTF.

The rearrangement links TRBV19 to TRBJ2-2, with TRBD2 identical over 10 bases. Germline V gene lookup returns CDR1 LNHDA and CDR2 SQIVND (reference sequence). This CDR3 comprises 15 residues. V lost 3 bases to trimming and J lost 4 bases; unmatched junction nucleotides: 2. The CDR3 sequence: CASSILAGVTGELFF. The CDR3 DNA follows: TGTGCCAGTAGTATCCTAGCGGGAGTCACCGGGGAGCTGTTTTTT.

This clone is a singleton in its sample. This chain connects TRBV4-1 to TRBJ2-5; 11 bases line up with TRBD2. J was trimmed by 2 bases and V by 4 bases; bases with no gene match: 9. Per germline, CDR1 MGHRA and CDR2 YSYEKL. CDR3 length equals 17 residues. The CDR3 bases are TGCGCCAGCAGCCGCGCCGGGACTAGCGGTTCTCAAGAGACCCAGTACTTC. This codes for CASSRAGTSGSQETQYF.